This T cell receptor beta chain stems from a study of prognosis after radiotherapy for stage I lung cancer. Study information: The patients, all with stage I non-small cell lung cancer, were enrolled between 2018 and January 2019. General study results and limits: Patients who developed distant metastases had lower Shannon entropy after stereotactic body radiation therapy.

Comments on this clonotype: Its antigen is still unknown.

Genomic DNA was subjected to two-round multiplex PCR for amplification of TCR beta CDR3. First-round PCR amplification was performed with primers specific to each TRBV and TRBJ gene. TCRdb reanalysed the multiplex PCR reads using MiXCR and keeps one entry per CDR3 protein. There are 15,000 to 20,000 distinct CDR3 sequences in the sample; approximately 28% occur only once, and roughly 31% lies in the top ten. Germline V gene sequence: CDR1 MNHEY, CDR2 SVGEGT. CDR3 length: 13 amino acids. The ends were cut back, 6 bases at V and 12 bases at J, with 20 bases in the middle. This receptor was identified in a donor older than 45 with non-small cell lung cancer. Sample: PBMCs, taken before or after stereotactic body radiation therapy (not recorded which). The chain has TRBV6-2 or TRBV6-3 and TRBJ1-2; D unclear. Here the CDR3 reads CASSNSAINGHTF. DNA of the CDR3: TGTGCCAGCAGCAATTCCGCCATAAACGGCCACACCTTC.